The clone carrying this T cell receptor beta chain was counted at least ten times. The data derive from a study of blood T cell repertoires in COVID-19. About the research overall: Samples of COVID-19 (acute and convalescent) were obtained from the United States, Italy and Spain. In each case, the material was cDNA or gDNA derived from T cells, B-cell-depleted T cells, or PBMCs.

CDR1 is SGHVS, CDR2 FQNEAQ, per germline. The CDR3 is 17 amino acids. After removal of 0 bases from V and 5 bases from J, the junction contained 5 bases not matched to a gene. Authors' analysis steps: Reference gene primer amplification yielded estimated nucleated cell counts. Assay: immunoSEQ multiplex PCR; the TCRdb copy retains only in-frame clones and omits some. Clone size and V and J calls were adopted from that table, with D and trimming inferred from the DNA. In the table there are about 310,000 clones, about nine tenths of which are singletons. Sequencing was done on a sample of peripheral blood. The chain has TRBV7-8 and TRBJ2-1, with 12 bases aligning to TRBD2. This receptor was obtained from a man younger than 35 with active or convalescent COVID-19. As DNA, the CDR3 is TGTGCCAGCAGCTTAGCGAGGTCTAGCGGGAGGGACAATGAGCAGTTCTTC. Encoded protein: CASSLARSSGRDNEQFF.